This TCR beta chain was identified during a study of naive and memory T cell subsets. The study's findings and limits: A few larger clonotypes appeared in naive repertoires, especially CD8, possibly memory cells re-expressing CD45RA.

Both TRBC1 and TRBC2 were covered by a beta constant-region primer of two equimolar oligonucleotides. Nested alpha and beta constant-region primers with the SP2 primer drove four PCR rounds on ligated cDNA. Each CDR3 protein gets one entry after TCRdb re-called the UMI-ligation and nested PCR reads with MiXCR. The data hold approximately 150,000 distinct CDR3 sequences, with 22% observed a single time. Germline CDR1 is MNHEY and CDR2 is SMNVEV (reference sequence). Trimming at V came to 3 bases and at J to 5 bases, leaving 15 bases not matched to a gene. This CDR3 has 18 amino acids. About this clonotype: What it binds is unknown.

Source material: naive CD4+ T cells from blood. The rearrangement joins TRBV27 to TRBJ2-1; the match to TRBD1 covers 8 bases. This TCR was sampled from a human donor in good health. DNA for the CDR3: TGTGCCAGCAGTTTTCTACAGCCCAGGGGGCTTAGCAACAATGAGCAGTTCTTC. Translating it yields CASSFLQPRGLSNNEQFF.